This T cell receptor (beta chain) was obtained from a study of blood T cell repertoires in COVID-19. Study summary: The samples span acute and convalescent COVID-19 from the United States, Italy and Spain. Sources were T cells, B-cell-depleted T cells, or PBMCs; the material itself was cDNA or gDNA.

The repertoire was sequenced with immunoSEQ multiplex PCR; TCRdb's copy has only in-frame clones and lacks some. This table has tens of thousands of clones, about two thirds appearing once. The TCR comes from a human donor in a cohort sampled during active COVID-19. Sequenced input: peripheral blood.

CDR3 nucleotides: TGTGCCACCAGCAGAGTAAGCGCAGCCTATGGCTACACCTTC. The encoded protein is CATSRVSAAYGYTF. This rearrangement joins TRBV15 to TRBJ1-2; D gene ambiguous. Between the trimmed V and J ends, which lost 1 base and 4 bases, there was a span of 10 bases. In germline, CDR1 is LNHNV, CDR2 YYDKDF (reference sequence). The CDR3 has 14 amino acids. Looking up the rest from reference TRBV15 and TRBJ1-2 gives the full variable domain: DAMVIQNPRYQVTQFGKPVTLSCSQTLNHNVMYWYQQKSSQAPKLLFHYYDKDFNNEADTPDNFQSRRPNTSFCFLDIRSPGLGDTAMYLCATSRVSAAYGYTFGSGTRLTVV.